Following are 8 T cell receptor beta chains from one sample sequenced in a study of CD8+ T cells in alopecia areata listed by TCRdb under 2018. Library creation used the immunoSEQ multiplex PCR assay. RNA was extracted from all samples and reverse transcribed into cDNA, which served as template for TCR sequencing. TCRdb limited this immuneACCESS table to in-frame rearrangements with V and J called. A share of clones is missing; checked studies link under half to unresolved V genes, and the rest is unexplained. In all, the sample holds some 98,000 clones, and roughly three fifths of those were seen once. The ten largest clones take up roughly a sixth of the sample. This specimen's time point label, per the study, means: approximately 4 weeks on oral tofacitinib. The treatment or condition tag for this specimen amounts to: oral pan-JAK inhibitor, 5-10 mg twice daily. This specimen consisted of CD8+ T cells sorted from blood, obtained at week 4, from a patient treated with tofacitinib. The source is a human donor with alopecia areata.

The chain couples TRBV27 to TRBJ1-1, with D perhaps matching TRBD1 (6 bases). The CDR3 spans 14 residues. Germline V lookup: CDR1 MNHEY, CDR2 SMNVEV (reference sequence). Trimming took off 6 bases at V and 6 bases at J, with 17 bases between the two ends. The CDR3: CASRLHTEGAEAFF. The CDR3 nucleotides read TGTGCCAGCAGGTTACACACAGAGGGGGCTGAAGCTTTCTTT.

The V call is TRBV9, the J call TRBJ2-1, with TRBD2 identical over 11 bases. The CDR3 is 15 residues long. Germline lookup yields CDR1 SGDLS and CDR2 YYNGEE. The junction had 2 bases not matched to a gene; V was cut back by 3 bases and J by 3 bases. Here the CDR3 DNA reads TGTGCCAGCAGCGAGGGACTAGCGGACTACAATGAGCAGTTCTTC. It codes for CASSEGLADYNEQFF.

The rearrangement uses TRBV30 and TRBJ2-1, with 10 nucleotides matching TRBD2. The CDR3 runs to 14 residues. The germline gives CDR1 GTSNPN, CDR2 SVGIG (reference sequence). J lost 8 bases, V lost 2 bases, and 6 bases had no gene match. The CDR3 sequence is CAWSLAGVIDEQFF. CDR3 nucleotides: TGTGCCTGGAGTCTAGCGGGAGTAATCGATGAGCAGTTCTTC.

The chain recombines TRBV4-1 with TRBJ2-7, with TRBD2 matching 10 bases. This CDR3 comprises 16 residues. Germline CDR1 MGHRA, CDR2 YSYEKL. V trimming: 2 bases; J trimming: 7 bases; junction bases outside the gene matches: 11. The CDR3 nucleotides are TGCGCCAGCAGCCAACTAGCGGGGGCGCTGCGGCGAGAGCAGTACTTC. Translation gives CASSQLAGALRREQYF.

The chain is built from TRBV7-9 and TRBJ2-1, with 10 bases lining up with TRBD2. The CDR3 has 17 residues. Trimming took 3 bases from V and 1 from J; bases not matched to a gene: 6. Germline CDR1 and CDR2: SEHNR and FQNEAQ (reference sequence). CDR3 bases: TGTGCCAGCAGCTTCCGAGCGGGAGGGGTTTCCTACAATGAGCAGTTCTTC. It is translated as CASSFRAGGVSYNEQFF.

The chain recombines TRBV25-1 with TRBJ1-5, with 7 nucleotides matching TRBD1. The ends lost 6 bases at V and 1 base at J; junction bases unmatched: 9. Germline V gene sequence: CDR1 MGHDK, CDR2 SYGVNS. This CDR3 comprises 16 residues. The CDR3 loop reads CASRGHKGASNQPQHF. For the CDR3, the DNA is TGTGCCAGCAGGGGGCATAAGGGGGCGAGCAATCAGCCCCAGCATTTT.

V usage is TRBV25-1 and J usage is TRBJ2-1; D remains unclear. V was shortened by 4 bases and J by 4 bases, with 5 bases between the two germline ends. The germline CDR1 and CDR2 sequences are MGHDK and SYGVNS. This CDR3 is 12 amino acids long. CDR3 protein: CASSANYNEQFF. The CDR3, as DNA: TGTGCCAGCAGTGCTAATTACAATGAGCAGTTCTTC.

The chain couples TRBV27 to TRBJ2-1, with 10 bases aligning to TRBD2. J gave up 7 bases and V 1 base, and 4 bases lay outside the gene matches. CDR3 length: 15 amino acids. Germline V gene lookup returns CDR1 MNHEY and CDR2 SMNVEV (reference sequence). The chain's CDR3 is CASSLWASGRNEQFF. The CDR3 region has the DNA TGTGCCAGCAGTTTATGGGCTAGCGGGAGAAATGAGCAGTTCTTC.